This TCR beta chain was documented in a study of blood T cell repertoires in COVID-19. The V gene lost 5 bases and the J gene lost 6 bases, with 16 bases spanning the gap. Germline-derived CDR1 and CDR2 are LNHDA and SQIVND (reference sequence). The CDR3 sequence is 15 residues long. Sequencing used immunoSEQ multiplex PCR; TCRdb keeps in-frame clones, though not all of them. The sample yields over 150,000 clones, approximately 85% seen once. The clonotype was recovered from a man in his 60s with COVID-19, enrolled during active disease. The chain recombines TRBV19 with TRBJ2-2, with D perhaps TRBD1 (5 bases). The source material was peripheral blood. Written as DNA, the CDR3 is TGTGCCAGTAGTCCACGGCAGGGCGAGTCCGGGGAGCTGTTTTTT. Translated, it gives CASSPRQGESGELFF.